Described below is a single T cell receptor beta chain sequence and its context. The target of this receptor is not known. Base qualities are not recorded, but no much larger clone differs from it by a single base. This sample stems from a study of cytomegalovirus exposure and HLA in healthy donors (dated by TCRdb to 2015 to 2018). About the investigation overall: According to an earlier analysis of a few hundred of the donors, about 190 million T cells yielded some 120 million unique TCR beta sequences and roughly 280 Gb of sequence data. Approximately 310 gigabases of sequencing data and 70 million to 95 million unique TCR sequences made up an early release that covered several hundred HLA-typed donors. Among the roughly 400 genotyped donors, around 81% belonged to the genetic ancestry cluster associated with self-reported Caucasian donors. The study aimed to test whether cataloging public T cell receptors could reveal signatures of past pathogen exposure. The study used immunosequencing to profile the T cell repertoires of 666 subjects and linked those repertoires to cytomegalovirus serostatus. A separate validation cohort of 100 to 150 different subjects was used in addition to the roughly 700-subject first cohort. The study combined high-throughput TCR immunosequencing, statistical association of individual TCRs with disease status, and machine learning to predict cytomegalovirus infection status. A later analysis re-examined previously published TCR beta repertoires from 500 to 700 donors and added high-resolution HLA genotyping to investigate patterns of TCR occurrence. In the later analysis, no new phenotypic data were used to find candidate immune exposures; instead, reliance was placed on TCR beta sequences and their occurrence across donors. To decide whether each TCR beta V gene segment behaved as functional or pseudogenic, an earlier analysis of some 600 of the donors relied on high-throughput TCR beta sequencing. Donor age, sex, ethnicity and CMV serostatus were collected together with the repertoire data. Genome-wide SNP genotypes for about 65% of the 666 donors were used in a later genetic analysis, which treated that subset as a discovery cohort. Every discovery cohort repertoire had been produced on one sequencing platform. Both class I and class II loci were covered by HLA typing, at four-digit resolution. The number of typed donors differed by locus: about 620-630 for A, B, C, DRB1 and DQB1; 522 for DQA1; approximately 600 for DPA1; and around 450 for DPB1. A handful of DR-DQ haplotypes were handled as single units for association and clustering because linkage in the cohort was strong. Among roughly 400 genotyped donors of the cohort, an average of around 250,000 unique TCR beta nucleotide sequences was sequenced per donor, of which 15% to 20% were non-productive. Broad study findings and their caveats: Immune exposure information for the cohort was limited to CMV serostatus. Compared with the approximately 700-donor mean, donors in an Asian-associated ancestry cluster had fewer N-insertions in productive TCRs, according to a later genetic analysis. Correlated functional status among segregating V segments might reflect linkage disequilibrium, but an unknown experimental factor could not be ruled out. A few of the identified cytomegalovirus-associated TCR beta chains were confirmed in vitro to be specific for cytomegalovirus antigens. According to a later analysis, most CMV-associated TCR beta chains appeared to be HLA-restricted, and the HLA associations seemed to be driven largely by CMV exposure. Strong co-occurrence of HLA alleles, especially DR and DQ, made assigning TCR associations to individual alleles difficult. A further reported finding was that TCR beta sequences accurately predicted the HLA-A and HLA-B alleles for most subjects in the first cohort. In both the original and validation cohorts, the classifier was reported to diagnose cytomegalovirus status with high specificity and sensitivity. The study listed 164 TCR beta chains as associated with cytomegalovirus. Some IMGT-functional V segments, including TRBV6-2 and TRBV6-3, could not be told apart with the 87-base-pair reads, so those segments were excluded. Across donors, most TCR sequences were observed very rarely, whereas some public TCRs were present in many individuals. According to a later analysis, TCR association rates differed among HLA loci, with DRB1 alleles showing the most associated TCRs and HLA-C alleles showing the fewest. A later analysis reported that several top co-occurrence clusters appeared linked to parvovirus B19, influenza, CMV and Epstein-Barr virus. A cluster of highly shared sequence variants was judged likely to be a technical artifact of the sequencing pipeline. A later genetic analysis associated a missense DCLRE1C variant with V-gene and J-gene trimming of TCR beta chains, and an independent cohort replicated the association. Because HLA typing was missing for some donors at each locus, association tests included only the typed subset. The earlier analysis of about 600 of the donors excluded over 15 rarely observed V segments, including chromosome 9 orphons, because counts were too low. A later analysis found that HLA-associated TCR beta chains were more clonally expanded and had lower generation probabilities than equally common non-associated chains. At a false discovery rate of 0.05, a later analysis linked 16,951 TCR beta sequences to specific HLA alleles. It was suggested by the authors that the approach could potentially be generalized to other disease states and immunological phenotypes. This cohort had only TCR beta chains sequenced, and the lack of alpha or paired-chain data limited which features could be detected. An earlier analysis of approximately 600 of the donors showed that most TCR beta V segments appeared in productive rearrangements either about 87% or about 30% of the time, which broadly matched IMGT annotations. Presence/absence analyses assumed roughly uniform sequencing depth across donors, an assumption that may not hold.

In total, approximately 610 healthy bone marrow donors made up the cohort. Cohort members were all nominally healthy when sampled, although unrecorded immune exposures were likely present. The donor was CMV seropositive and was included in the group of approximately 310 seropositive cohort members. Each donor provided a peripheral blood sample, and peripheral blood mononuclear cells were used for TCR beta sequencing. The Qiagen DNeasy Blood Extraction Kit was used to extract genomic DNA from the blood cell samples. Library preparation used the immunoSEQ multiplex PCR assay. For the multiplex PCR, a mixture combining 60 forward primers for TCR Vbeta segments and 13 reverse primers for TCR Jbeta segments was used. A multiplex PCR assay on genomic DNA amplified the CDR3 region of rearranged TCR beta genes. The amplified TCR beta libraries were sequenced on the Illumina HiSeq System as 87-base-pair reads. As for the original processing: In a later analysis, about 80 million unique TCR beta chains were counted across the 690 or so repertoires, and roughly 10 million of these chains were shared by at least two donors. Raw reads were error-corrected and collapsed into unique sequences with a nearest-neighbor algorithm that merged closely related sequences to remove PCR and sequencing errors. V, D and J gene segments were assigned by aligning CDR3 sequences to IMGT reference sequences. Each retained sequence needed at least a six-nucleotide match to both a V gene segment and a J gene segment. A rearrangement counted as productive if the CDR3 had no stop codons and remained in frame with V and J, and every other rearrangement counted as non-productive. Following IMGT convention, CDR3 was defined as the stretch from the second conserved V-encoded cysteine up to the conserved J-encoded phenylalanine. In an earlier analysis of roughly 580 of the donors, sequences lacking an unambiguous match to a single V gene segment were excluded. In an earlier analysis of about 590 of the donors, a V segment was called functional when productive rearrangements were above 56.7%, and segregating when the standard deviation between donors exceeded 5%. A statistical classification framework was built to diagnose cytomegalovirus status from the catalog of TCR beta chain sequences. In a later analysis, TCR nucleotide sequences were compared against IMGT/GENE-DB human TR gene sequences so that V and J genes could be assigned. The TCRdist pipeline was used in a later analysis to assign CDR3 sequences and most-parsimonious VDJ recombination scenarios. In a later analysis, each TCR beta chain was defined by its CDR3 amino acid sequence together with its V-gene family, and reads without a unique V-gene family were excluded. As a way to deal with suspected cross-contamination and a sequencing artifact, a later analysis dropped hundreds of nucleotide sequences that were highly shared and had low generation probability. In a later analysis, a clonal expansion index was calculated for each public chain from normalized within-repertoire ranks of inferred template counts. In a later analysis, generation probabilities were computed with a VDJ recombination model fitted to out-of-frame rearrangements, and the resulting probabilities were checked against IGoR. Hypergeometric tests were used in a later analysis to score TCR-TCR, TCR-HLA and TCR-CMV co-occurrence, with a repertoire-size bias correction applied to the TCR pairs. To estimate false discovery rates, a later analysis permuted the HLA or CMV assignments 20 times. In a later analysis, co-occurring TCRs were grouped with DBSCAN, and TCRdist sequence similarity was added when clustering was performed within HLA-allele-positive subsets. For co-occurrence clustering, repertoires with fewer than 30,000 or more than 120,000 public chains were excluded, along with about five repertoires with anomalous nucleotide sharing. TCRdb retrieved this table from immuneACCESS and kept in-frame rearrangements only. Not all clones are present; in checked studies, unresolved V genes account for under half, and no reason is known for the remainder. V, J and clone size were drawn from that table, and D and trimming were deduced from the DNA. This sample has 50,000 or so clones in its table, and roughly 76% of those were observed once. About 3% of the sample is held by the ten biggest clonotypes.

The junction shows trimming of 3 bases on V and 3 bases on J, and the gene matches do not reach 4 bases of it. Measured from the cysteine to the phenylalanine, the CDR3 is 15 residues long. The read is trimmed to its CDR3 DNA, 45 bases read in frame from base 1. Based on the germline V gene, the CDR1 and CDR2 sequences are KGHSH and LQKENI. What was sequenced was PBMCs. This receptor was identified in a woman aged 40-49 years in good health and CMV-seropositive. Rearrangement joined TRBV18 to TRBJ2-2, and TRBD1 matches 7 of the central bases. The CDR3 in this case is CASSPEGAYTGELFF. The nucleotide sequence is TGTGCCAGCTCACCTGAGGGGGCATACACCGGGGAGCTGTTTTTT.